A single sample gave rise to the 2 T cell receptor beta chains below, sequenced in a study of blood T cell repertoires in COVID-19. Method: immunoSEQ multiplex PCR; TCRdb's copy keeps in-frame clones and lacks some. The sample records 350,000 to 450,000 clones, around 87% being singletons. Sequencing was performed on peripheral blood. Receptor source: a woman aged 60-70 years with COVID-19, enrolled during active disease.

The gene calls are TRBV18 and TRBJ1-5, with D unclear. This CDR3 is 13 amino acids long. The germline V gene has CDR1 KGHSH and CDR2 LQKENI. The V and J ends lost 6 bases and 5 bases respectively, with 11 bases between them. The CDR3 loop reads CASSRGKDQPQHF. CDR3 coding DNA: TGTGCCAGCTCCCGGGGTAAGGATCAGCCCCAGCATTTT. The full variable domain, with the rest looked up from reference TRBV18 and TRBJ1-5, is NAGVMQNPRHLVRRRGQEARLRCSPMKGHSHVYWYRQLPEEGLKFMVYLQKENIIDESGMPKERFSAEFPKEGPSILRIQQVVRGDSAAYFCASSRGKDQPQHFGDGTRLSIL.

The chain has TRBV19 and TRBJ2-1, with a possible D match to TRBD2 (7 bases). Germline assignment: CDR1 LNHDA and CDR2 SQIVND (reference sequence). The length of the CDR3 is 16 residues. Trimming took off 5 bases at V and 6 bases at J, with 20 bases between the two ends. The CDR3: CASSSNLAGARNEQFF. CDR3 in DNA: TGTGCCAGTAGTTCCAATCTTGCGGGGGCCCGCAATGAGCAGTTCTTC.